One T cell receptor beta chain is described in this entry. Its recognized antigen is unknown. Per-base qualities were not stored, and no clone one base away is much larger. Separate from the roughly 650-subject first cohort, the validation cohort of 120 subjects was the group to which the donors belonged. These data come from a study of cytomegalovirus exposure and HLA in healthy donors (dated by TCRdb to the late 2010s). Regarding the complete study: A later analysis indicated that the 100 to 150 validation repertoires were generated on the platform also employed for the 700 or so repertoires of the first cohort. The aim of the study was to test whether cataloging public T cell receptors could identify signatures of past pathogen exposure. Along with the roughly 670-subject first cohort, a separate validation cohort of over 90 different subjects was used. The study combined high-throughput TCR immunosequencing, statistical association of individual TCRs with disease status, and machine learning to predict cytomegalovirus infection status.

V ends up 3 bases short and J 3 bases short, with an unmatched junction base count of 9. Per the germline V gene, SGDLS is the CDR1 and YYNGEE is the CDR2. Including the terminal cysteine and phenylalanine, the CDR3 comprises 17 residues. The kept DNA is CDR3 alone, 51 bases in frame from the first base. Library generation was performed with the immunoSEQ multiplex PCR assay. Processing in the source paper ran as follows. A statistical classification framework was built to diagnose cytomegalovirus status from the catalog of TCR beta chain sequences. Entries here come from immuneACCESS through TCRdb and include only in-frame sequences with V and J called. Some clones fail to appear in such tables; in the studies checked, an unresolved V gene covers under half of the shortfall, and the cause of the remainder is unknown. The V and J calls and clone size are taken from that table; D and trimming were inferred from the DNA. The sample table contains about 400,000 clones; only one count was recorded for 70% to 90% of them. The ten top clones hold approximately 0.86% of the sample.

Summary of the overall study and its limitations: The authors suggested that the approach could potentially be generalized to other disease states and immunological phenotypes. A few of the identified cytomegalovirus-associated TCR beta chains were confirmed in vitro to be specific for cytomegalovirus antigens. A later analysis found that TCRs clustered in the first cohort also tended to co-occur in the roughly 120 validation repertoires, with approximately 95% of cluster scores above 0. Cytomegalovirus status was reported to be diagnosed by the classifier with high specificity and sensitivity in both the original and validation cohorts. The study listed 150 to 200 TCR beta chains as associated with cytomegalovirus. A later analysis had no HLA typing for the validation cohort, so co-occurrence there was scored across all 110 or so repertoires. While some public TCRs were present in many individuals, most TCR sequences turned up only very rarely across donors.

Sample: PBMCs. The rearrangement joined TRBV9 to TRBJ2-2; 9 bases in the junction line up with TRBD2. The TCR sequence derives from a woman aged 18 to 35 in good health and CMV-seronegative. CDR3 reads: CASSESYSGRYTGELFF. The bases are TGTGCCAGCAGCGAGTCCTATAGCGGGAGATACACCGGGGAGCTGTTTTTT. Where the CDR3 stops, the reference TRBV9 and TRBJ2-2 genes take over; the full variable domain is DSGVTQTPKHLITATGQRVTLRCSPRSGDLSVYWYQQSLDQGLQFLIQYYNGEERAKGNILERFSAQQFPDLHSELNLSSLELGDSALYFCASSESYSGRYTGELFFGEGSRLTVL.